These 5 T cell receptor beta chains share one sample of origin, sequenced in a study of shared clonotypes between healthy human individuals (dated by TCRdb to 2019 to 2021). For the CD8 naive samples, CD45RO-negative cells were positively selected for CCR7, yielding a CD45RA+CCR7+ population from which TemRA cells were excluded. To prepare the library, the immunoSEQ multiplex PCR assay was applied. TCRdb retrieved this table from immuneACCESS and kept in-frame rearrangements only. Not all clones are present; in checked studies, unresolved V genes account for under half, and no reason is known for the remainder. This sample gives around 1.9 million clones in total; just over 90% of them show up just once. Clones ranked in the top ten supply around 1.7% of the sample. Sequencing was performed on naive CD8+ T cells from PBMCs. Interpreted using the paper, the cell subset or site label stands for: CD45RA+CCR7+. The origin of the receptors is a man younger than 35 in good health. Some clones in this sample may be carry-over from other donors' samples.

This clone was detected only once. This chain connects TRBV10-2 to TRBJ2-3; D remains unclear. The CDR3 is 16 amino acids. V gave up 0 bases and J gave up 2 bases, with 12 bases separating them. Germline CDR1 WSHSY, CDR2 SAAADI. In nucleotides, the CDR3 is TGCGCCAGCAGTGAGTCGGGCGAAATAAACACAGATACGCAGTATTTT. Translation gives CASSESGEINTDTQYF.

This chain links TRBV25-1 with TRBJ2-3, with D possibly being TRBD2 (6 bases). CDR1 is MGHDK, CDR2 SYGVNS, per germline. V was trimmed by 3 bases and J by 5 bases, leaving 21 bases between them. The CDR3 is made up of 17 amino acids. In nucleotides, the CDR3 is TGTGCCAGCAGTGATTCTCTGACGGGAGTTTACGGAGATACGCAGTATTTT. Protein: CASSDSLTGVYGDTQYF.

The chain joins TRBV27 to TRBJ2-1; weak D call: TRBD2 (6 bases). Per germline, CDR1 MNHEY and CDR2 SMNVEV (reference sequence). V lost 6 bases to trimming and J lost 5 bases, with 17 bases between them. The CDR3 runs to 15 residues. The CDR3 loop is CASSPPLGTHNEQFF. The CDR3 DNA follows: TGTGCCAGCAGCCCCCCGCTCGGGACTCACAATGAGCAGTTCTTC.

The chain joins TRBV9 to TRBJ2-5; D possibly corresponds to TRBD2 (6 bases). Germline CDR1 and CDR2: SGDLS and YYNGEE. There are 14 residues in the CDR3. Trimming removed 0 bases from V and 7 bases from J, with 13 bases in between. CDR3 in DNA: TGTGCCAGCAGCGTAGGCGGAGGGATGACGACCCAGTACTTC. It specifies CASSVGGGMTTQYF.

The chain recombines TRBV7-3 with TRBJ2-7, with D uncertain. The CDR3 contains 13 residues. The germline gives CDR1 SGHTA, CDR2 FQGTGA. Trimming shortened V by 4 bases and J by 4 bases, and 11 bases separated the two germline ends. The CDR3, as DNA: TGTGCCAGCAGCTCCCTGGGCGGATACGAGCAGTACTTC. Translation gives CASSSLGGYEQYF.